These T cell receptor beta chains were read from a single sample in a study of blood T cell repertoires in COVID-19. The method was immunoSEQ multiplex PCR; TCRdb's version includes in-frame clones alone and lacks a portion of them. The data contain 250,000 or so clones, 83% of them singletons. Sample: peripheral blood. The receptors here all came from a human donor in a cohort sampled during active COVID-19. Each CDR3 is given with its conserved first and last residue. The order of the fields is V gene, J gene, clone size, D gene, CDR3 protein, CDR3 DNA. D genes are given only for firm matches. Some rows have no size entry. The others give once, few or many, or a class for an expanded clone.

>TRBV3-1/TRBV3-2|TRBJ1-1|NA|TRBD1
CASSPTGMNTEAFF
TGTGCCAGCAGCCCGACAGGGATGAACACTGAAGCTTTCTTT
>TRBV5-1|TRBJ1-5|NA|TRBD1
CASSLAGQVGQPQHF
TGCGCCAGCAGCTTGGCGGGACAGGTGGGGCAGCCCCAGCATTTT
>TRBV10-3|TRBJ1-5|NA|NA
CAISGGNQPQHF
TGTGCCATCAGCGGGGGCAATCAGCCCCAGCATTTT
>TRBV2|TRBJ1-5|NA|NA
CASSGGTYSNQPQHF
TGTGCCAGCAGTGGGGGCACCTACAGCAATCAGCCCCAGCATTTT
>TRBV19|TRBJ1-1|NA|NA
CASSIDPGMNTEAFF
TGTGCCAGTAGTATAGATCCAGGGATGAACACTGAAGCTTTCTTT
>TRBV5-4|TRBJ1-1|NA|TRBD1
CASSLDRGNTEAFF
TGTGCCAGCAGCTTGGACAGGGGAAACACTGAAGCTTTCTTT
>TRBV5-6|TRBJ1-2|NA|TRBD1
CASSPGTGQGNYGYTF
TGTGCCAGCAGCCCGGGGACGGGACAGGGAAACTATGGCTACACCTTC
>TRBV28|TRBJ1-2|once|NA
CASSSLGGTRGYTF
TGTGCCAGCAGTTCCCTGGGGGGGACAAGGGGCTACACCTTC
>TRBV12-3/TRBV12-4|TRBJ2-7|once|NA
CASTTGTPYEQYF
TGTGCCAGTACTACCGGGACACCCTACGAGCAGTACTTC
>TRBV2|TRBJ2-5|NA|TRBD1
CASLPGGLETQYF
TGTGCCAGTCTCCCAGGGGGCCTAGAGACCCAGTACTTC
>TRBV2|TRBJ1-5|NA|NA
CASSSQGYNQPQHF
TGTGCCAGCAGTTCACAGGGATACAATCAGCCCCAGCATTTT
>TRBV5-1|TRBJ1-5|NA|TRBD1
CASSTGEGEPQHF
TGCGCCAGCAGCACAGGGGAAGGGGAGCCCCAGCATTTT
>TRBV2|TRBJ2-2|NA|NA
CASSQGTTGELFF
TGTGCCAGCAGTCAGGGAACCACCGGGGAGCTGTTTTTT
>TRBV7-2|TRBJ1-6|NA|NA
CASSPRSGNSPLHF
TGTGCCAGCAGTCCACGGTCGGGGAATTCACCCCTCCACTTT
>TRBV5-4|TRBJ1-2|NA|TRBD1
CASSRDRVGSNYGYTF
TGTGCCAGCAGCCGGGACAGGGTAGGATCTAACTATGGCTACACCTTC
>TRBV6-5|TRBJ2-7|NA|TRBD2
CASSSTSSPIYEQYF
TGTGCCAGCAGTTCGACTAGCTCTCCTATTTACGAGCAGTACTTC
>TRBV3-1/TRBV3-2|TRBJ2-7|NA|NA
CASSQEGVDGEQYF
TGTGCCAGCAGCCAAGAAGGGGTAGATGGCGAGCAGTACTTC
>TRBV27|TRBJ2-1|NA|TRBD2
CASRRTRAGDYNEQFF
TGTGCCAGTAGACGAACTAGAGCGGGGGACTACAATGAGCAGTTCTTC
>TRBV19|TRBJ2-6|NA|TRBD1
CASSIDRVIGANVLTF
TGTGCCAGTAGTATCGACAGGGTTATTGGGGCCAACGTCCTGACTTTC
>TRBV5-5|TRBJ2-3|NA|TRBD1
CASSPTGDQTSPQYF
TGTGCCAGCAGCCCTACAGGGGATCAGACTTCCCCGCAGTATTTT
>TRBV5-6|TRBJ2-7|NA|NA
CASSPMGLPYEQYF
TGTGCCAGCAGCCCTATGGGGCTCCCCTACGAGCAGTACTTC
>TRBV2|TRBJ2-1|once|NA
CASSANEQFF
TGTGCCAGCAGTGCGAATGAGCAGTTCTTC
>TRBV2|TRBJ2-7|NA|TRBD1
CASLGQGTLSYEQYF
TGTGCCAGCCTTGGACAGGGAACCCTCTCCTACGAGCAGTACTTC
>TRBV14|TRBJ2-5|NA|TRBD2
CASSQPGTSGRATQYF
TGTGCCAGCAGCCAACCTGGGACTAGCGGGAGAGCGACCCAGTACTTC
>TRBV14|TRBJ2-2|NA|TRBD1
CASSPGQGEIMDTGELFF
TGTGCCAGCAGCCCGGGACAGGGGGAAATAATGGACACCGGGGAGCTGTTTTTT
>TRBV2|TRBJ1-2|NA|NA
CASSEGTGSNYGYTF
TGTGCCAGCAGTGAAGGTACGGGGAGTAACTATGGCTACACCTTC
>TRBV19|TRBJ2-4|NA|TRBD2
CASSLSGTSGSGKYF
TGTGCCAGTAGTCTTTCCGGGACTAGCGGGAGCGGGAAGTACTTC
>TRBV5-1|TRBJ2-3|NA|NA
CASRNGGREDTQYF
TGCGCCAGCAGAAACGGGGGGCGCGAAGATACGCAGTATTTT
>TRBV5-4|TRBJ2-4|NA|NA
CASRVGGEGKNIQYF
TGTGCCAGCAGGGTAGGTGGTGAGGGAAAAAACATTCAGTACTTC
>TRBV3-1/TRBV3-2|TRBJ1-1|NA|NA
CASSPARRLPEAFF
TGTGCCAGCAGCCCCGCCCGGAGACTTCCTGAAGCTTTCTTT
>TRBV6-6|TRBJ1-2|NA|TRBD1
CASSGTGNGGYTF
TGTGCCAGCAGCGGGACAGGGAACGGCGGCTACACCTTC
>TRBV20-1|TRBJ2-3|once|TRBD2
CSASRETSGSTDTQYF
TGCAGTGCTAGTCGGGAGACTAGCGGGAGCACAGATACGCAGTATTTT
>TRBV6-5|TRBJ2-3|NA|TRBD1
CASNPRGQADTQYF
TGTGCCAGCAATCCCAGGGGGCAGGCAGATACGCAGTATTTT
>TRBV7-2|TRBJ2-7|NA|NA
CASSFKGDRTYEQYF
TGTGCCAGCAGCTTTAAAGGTGACAGAACCTACGAGCAGTACTTC
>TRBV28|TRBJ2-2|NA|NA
CASSFSNTGELFF
TGTGCCAGCAGTTTTAGTAACACCGGGGAGCTGTTTTTT